Shown below are 2 T cell receptor beta chains from a single sample sequenced in a study of shared clonotypes between healthy human individuals. Method: immunoSEQ multiplex PCR; TCRdb's copy keeps in-frame clones and lacks some. The data contain 650,000 to 750,000 clones, around 72% of them singletons. Sequenced input: memory CD4+ T cells sorted from blood. Stated subset: CD45RA-negative fraction. These receptors all come from a woman in her 30s in good health.

The CDR3 spells CASSLAGTYEQYF. CDR3 sequence (DNA): TGTGCCAGCAGCTTGGCAGGAACCTACGAGCAGTACTTC. This chain links TRBV5-4 with TRBJ2-7; no reliable D call. The CDR3 runs to 13 residues. Germline lookup yields CDR1 SGHNT and CDR2 YYREEE (reference sequence). V lost 0 bases and J 2 bases, leaving 6 bases between the germline ends. Supplemented by reference TRBV5-4 and TRBJ2-7, the full variable domain reads ETGVTQSPTHLIKTRGQQVTLRCSSQSGHNTVSWYQQALGQGPQFIFQYYREEENGRGNFPPRFSGLQFPNYSSELNVNALELDDSALYLCASSLAGTYEQYFGPGTRLTVT.

The chain is built from TRBV18 and TRBJ2-7, with 12 bases lining up with TRBD2. V lost 0 bases, J lost 5 bases, and 8 bases stayed unmatched. This CDR3 spans 17 amino acids. Germline V gives CDR1 KGHSH, CDR2 LQKENI. The CDR3 nucleotides read TGTGCCAGCTCACCACCGGGTAACCTAGCGGGAGGGCACGAGCAGTACTTC. Its protein product is CASSPPGNLAGGHEQYF.